This paragraph covers one T cell receptor (beta chain) sequence. Its antigen is still unknown. This sample was taken from a study of beta chain features in type 1 diabetes. Background on the study: What patients shared with healthy donors was a similar profile of age, gender and cell yields. The study's findings and limits: There was a moderate but significant shortening of TCRB CDR3s in all four CD4+ subsets of Type 1 diabetes patients. Relative to healthy donors, patients appeared to have naive, central memory and Treg TCRB repertoires that were more similar.

CD45RO/CCR7/CD25/CD127/CD95/CD27 separated CD4+ naive, central memory, regulatory and stem cell-like memory cells by sorting. Trimming took 1 base from V and 4 from J, leaving 8 bases between them. Germline CDR1 and CDR2: SEHNR and FQNEAQ (reference sequence). The CDR3 extends over 13 amino acids. Expressed TCRB transcripts were sequenced after all isolated RNA was converted to cDNA. Produced via immunoSEQ multiplex PCR; TCRdb's table is partial and in-frame only. The sample includes almost 350,000 clones, around 8.5% of them seen just once. The rearrangement joins TRBV7-9 to TRBJ2-7, with D uncertain. The sequence derives from a young man with type 1 diabetes. Sequenced material: central memory CD4+ T cells from blood. DNA for the CDR3: TGTGCCAGCAGCTTAGAGATTGGATACGAGCAGTACTTC. Its protein product is CASSLEIGYEQYF.